The 21 T cell receptor beta chains given below trace back to one sample, sequenced in a study of PD-L1 blockade in urothelial cancer. Assay: immunoSEQ multiplex PCR; the TCRdb copy retains only in-frame clones and omits some. The repertoire holds tens of thousands of clones, with around three quarters as singletons. The sequencing here drew on PBMCs, taken around atezolizumab (anti-PD-L1) treatment. The receptors come from a man aged 65 to 79 with urothelial cancer.

This chain connects TRBV11-2 to TRBJ1-5; D is ambiguous. Per the germline V gene, CDR1 is SGHAT and CDR2 is FQNNGV. V lost 4 bases and J lost 3, with 10 bases in between. The CDR3 is made up of 14 amino acids. The CDR3 DNA is TGTGCCAGCAGCTCATTACAATCCAATCAGCCCCAGCATTTT. It yields the protein CASSSLQSNQPQHF.

This clone was recorded once. The chain couples TRBV2 to TRBJ1-2; 7 bases agree with TRBD1. There are 13 residues in the CDR3. The germline CDR1 and CDR2 sequences are SNHLY and FYNNEI. V shed 4 bases and J 5 bases; nucleotides not matched to a gene: 4. CDR3 sequence reads: CASSGGQEYGYTF. The DNA of the CDR3 is TGTGCCAGCAGTGGAGGACAGGAGTATGGCTACACCTTC.

The gene calls are TRBV11-3 and TRBJ2-1, with TRBD2 matching 13 bases. The J segment lost 6 bases and the V segment lost 5 bases, leaving 7 bases of the junction unmatched. In germline, CDR1 is SGHNT, CDR2 YENEEA. CDR3 length equals 16 residues. The CDR3 sequence is CASSPPTSGRANEQFF. The DNA for the CDR3 is TGTGCCAGCAGCCCCCCAACTAGCGGGAGGGCCAATGAGCAGTTCTTC.

This clone came up a few times. One end of the junction is discordant with germline, which a read error may explain. The chain has TRBV7-7 and TRBJ2-7; D unclear. There are 14 residues in the CDR3. Germline values: CDR1 SSHAT, CDR2 FNYEAQ (reference sequence). The CDR3 region has the DNA TGTGCTAGCAGCTTAGGTCCTAACTCCTACGAGCAGTACTTC. It translates to CASSLGPNSYEQYF. Full variable domain (missing parts from reference TRBV7-7 and TRBJ2-7): GAGVSQSPRYKVTKRGQDVTLRCDPISSHATLYWYQQALGQGPEFLTYFNYEAQPDKSGLPSDRFSAERPEGSISTLTIQRTEQRDSAMYRCASSLGPNSYEQYFGPGTRLTVT.

This clone has a handful of counts. The chain carries TRBV7-9 and TRBJ1-5; TRBD1 matches at 7 bases. CDR3 length: 13 amino acids. V lost 7 bases to trimming and J lost 5 bases; unmatched junction nucleotides: 5. The germline V gene encodes CDR1 SEHNR and CDR2 FQNEAQ (reference sequence). In DNA form, the CDR3 reads TGTGCCAGCACTAGACAGGGCGATCAGCCCCAGCATTTT. It specifies CASTRQGDQPQHF.

The V gene is TRBV7-2, the J gene TRBJ1-2, with 7 positions matching TRBD1. V gave up 5 bases and J gave up 8 bases; unmatched junction bases: 8. CDR3 length equals 13 residues. Germline lookup yields CDR1 SGHTA and CDR2 FQGNSA. CDR3 sequence: CASSVNRGGGYTF. CDR3 DNA sequence: TGTGCCAGCAGCGTGAACAGGGGCGGAGGCTACACCTTC.

The V and J genes are TRBV19 and TRBJ1-4; no definite D call. The CDR3 is made up of 16 amino acids. Trimming pared 2 bases from V and 5 bases from J, leaving 15 bases between. Germline assignment: CDR1 LNHDA and CDR2 SQIVND (reference sequence). CDR3 sequence reads: CASSISYGQANEKLFF. CDR3 nucleotides: TGTGCCAGTAGTATATCCTATGGGCAGGCCAATGAAAAACTGTTTTTT.

This chain links TRBV5-1 with TRBJ2-7; 7 bases line up with TRBD1. J was trimmed by 3 bases and V by 0 bases; bases with no gene match: 6. The CDR3 covers 15 residues. Germline lookup yields CDR1 SGHRS and CDR2 YFSETQ. CDR3 residues: CASSLEGTAHYEQYF. CDR3 in DNA: TGCGCCAGCAGCTTGGAAGGGACAGCTCACTACGAGCAGTACTTC.

Here the CDR3 DNA reads TGTGCCAGTAGTATGAGTTGGGGCTACACCTTC. This codes for CASSMSWGYTF. The V gene is TRBV19, the J gene TRBJ1-2; no reliable D call. The germline gives CDR1 LNHDA, CDR2 SQIVND (reference sequence). The CDR3 consists of 11 residues. Between the trimmed V and J ends, which lost 3 bases and 8 bases, there was a span of 7 bases.

V is TRBV9 and J is TRBJ2-1; TRBD2 matches at 12 bases. Trimming removed 0 bases from V and 8 bases from J; junction bases left unmatched: 3. The germline CDR1 and CDR2 sequences are SGDLS and YYNGEE. The CDR3 loop spans 15 amino acids. The CDR3 reads CASSVGLAGADEQFF. Written as DNA, the CDR3 is TGTGCCAGCAGCGTAGGACTAGCGGGAGCTGATGAGCAGTTCTTC.

The chain employs TRBV7-2 and TRBJ2-1; maybe TRBD2 (5 bases). The CDR3 extends over 17 amino acids. V gave up 4 bases and J gave up 2 bases, with 18 bases separating them. Germline CDR1 reads SGHTA; CDR2 reads FQGNSA. CDR3 DNA: TGTGCCAGCAGCTCCCGCCCCCGATCCGGGACCTACAATGAGCAGTTCTTC. This sequence encodes CASSSRPRSGTYNEQFF.

The chain has TRBV19 and TRBJ1-1, with TRBD1 matching over 8 bases. The CDR3 loop spans 14 amino acids. The germline gives CDR1 LNHDA, CDR2 SQIVND (reference sequence). J gave up 2 bases and V 6 bases, and 5 bases lay outside the gene matches. The CDR3 nucleotides are TGTGCCAGTAGGGGGGACAGGATTAACACTGAAGCTTTCTTT. Translation: CASRGDRINTEAFF. The full variable domain, with the rest looked up from reference TRBV19 and TRBJ1-1, is DGGITQSPKYLFRKEGQNVTLSCEQNLNHDAMYWYRQDPGQGLRLIYYSQIVNDFQKGDIAEGYSVSREKKESFPLTVTSAQKNPTAFYLCASRGDRINTEAFFGQGTRLTVV.

The chain has TRBV21-1 and TRBJ1-5; the D segment call TRBD1 is taken from the table without a DNA check. TRBV21-1 is flagged as a pseudogene. CDR3 length equals 17 residues. The DNA of the CDR3 is TGTGCCAGCAGCCCGGGGACAGGGAGAGGAAGCAATCAGCCCCAGCATTTT. Amino acids: CASSPGTGRGSNQPQHF.

In DNA, the CDR3 is TGTGCCAGCAGCGGACAGACGAACACTGAAGCTTTCTTT. It translates to CASSGQTNTEAFF. The rearrangement uses TRBV13 and TRBJ1-1, with D perhaps matching TRBD1 (6 bases). The V gene's germline CDR1 is PRHDT and CDR2 FYEKMQ (reference sequence). V gave up 5 bases and J gave up 1 base, with 8 bases separating them. The CDR3 totals 13 residues.

This clone was recorded a few times. The rearrangement joins TRBV6-1 to TRBJ2-1, with D possibly being TRBD2 (6 bases). Germline V lookup: CDR1 MNHNS, CDR2 SASEGT. V was pared by 2 bases and J by 5 bases, with 7 bases between. The CDR3 is made up of 13 amino acids. In DNA form, the CDR3 reads TGTGCCAGCAGTGAATGGGGGGACAATGAGCAGTTCTTC. This codes for CASSEWGDNEQFF.

The chain links TRBV19 to TRBJ2-7; TRBD2 agrees at 8 bases. The length of the CDR3 is 16 residues. V was pared by 2 bases and J by 3 bases, with 9 bases of the junction left unmatched. Germline V gene lookup returns CDR1 LNHDA and CDR2 SQIVND (reference sequence). The CDR3 reads CASSIKLAGRNYEQYF. CDR3 DNA: TGTGCCAGTAGTATAAAGTTAGCGGGAAGGAACTACGAGCAGTACTTC.

V and J are TRBV19 and TRBJ2-3; 12 bases line up with TRBD2. V gave up 2 bases and J gave up 4 bases; unmatched junction bases: 4. Germline values: CDR1 LNHDA, CDR2 SQIVND (reference sequence). This CDR3 is 16 amino acids long. CDR3 DNA sequence: TGTGCCAGTAGTATAACCTCTAGCGGGGGGGCAGATACGCAGTATTTT. The encoded protein is CASSITSSGGADTQYF.

This rearrangement joins TRBV5-1 to TRBJ1-6; D not resolved. Trimming took off 0 bases at V and 5 bases at J, with 6 bases between the two ends. The CDR3 is 14 amino acids. Germline-derived CDR1 and CDR2 are SGHRS and YFSETQ. The CDR3 DNA is TGCGCCAGCAGCTTGGACAGAGATAATTCACCCCTCCACTTT. This translates into CASSLDRDNSPLHF.

Here the CDR3 reads CSGTDYNEQFF. The DNA of the CDR3 is TGCAGTGGGACTGACTACAATGAGCAGTTCTTC. The chain recombines TRBV20-1 with TRBJ2-1; a possible D gene is TRBD2 (5 bases). V was trimmed by 7 bases and J by 3 bases, leaving 7 bases between them. The V gene's germline CDR1 is DFQATT and CDR2 SNEGSKA (reference sequence). The CDR3 has 11 residues.

The CDR3, as DNA: TGTGCCAGTAGTAAAAACGCCCCGAGGGACGAGCAGTACTTC. As protein: CASSKNAPRDEQYF. The genes are TRBV19 and TRBJ2-7; maybe TRBD2 (5 bases). The germline V gene has CDR1 LNHDA and CDR2 SQIVND (reference sequence). The CDR3 totals 14 residues. Trimming cost V 4 bases and J 5 bases, with 15 bases left between them.

This clone was detected only once. This rearrangement joins TRBV19 to TRBJ2-7, with TRBD2 matching 8 bases. The ends lost 10 bases at V and 3 bases at J; junction bases unmatched: 8. The CDR3 totals 13 residues. Germline V CDR1 and CDR2: LNHDA, SQIVND (reference sequence). CDR3 sequence (DNA): TGTGCCAAGCAACGGGGACTAGTCTACGAGCAGTACTTC. Residues: CAKQRGLVYEQYF.